The 26 T cell receptor beta chains below all came from one sample that was sequenced in a study of response to subunit inactivated influenza vaccine. Each CDR3 protein gets one entry after TCRdb re-called the RT-PCR reads with MiXCR. The sample records roughly 550,000 distinct CDR3 sequences, approximately 22% being singletons. A further study also used this sample, focusing on T cells expressing NK-cell markers. According to that study: The authors generated TCR beta cDNA through 5'RACE template switching with UMIs.

The material sequenced was CD4+ T cells sorted from PBMCs, taken less than 13 days after vaccination. These receptors were taken from a man in his fifties who received an inactivated influenza vaccine.

The gene calls are TRBV5-1 and TRBJ2-3; D not resolved. Germline V gives CDR1 SGHRS, CDR2 YFSETQ. CDR3 length: 15 amino acids. The V end lost 0 bases, the J end lost 0 bases, and 8 bases lay between the germline ends. The CDR3 nucleotides are TGCGCCAGCAGCTTGGTAGGCAAGAGCACAGATACGCAGTATTTT. It translates to CASSLVGKSTDTQYF. Full variable domain (remainder filled in from reference TRBV5-1 and TRBJ2-3): KAGVTQTPRYLIKTRGQQVTLSCSPISGHRSVSWYQQTPGQGLQFLFEYFSETQRNKGNFPGRFSGRQFSNSRSEMNVSTLELGDSALYLCASSLVGKSTDTQYFGPGTRLTVL.

Here the CDR3 reads CSARKGNQPQHF. The DNA of the CDR3 is TGCAGTGCTCGAAAAGGCAATCAGCCCCAGCATTTT. This chain joins TRBV20-1 and TRBJ1-5; D is undetermined. The CDR3 loop spans 12 amino acids. V lost 5 bases and J 2 bases, leaving 7 bases between the germline ends. CDR1 is DFQATT and CDR2 is SNEGSKA in the germline V gene (reference sequence).

The V gene is TRBV14, the J gene TRBJ2-3, with D tentatively TRBD1 or TRBD2 (6 bases each). The CDR3 covers 14 residues. Germline CDR1 is SGHDN and CDR2 is FVKESK. V lost 5 bases and J 9 bases, leaving 18 bases between the germline ends. CDR3 in DNA: TGTGCCAGCAGCTTAGGGGGGACTCTAGAGACGCAGTATTTT. It translates to CASSLGGTLETQYF.

This clonotype occurred a few times. This chain joins TRBV7-9 and TRBJ1-1; weak D call: TRBD1 (5 bases). Germline CDR1 and CDR2: SEHNR and FQNEAQ (reference sequence). This CDR3 spans 15 amino acids. V was pared by 5 bases and J by 4 bases, with 17 bases between. CDR3 DNA: TGTGCCAGCAGCCCCTGGACATCAGAAGTCACTGAAGCTTTCTTT. Translating it yields CASSPWTSEVTEAFF.

The chain has TRBV2 and TRBJ2-7; TRBD1 agrees at 8 bases. CDR3 length: 14 amino acids. The V gene's germline CDR1 is SNHLY and CDR2 FYNNEI. V trimming: 4 bases; J trimming: 0 bases; junction bases outside the gene matches: 2. The CDR3 is CASSGDRSSYEQYF. The DNA of the CDR3 is TGTGCCAGCAGTGGGGACAGGAGCTCCTACGAGCAGTACTTC. The full variable domain, with the rest looked up from reference TRBV2 and TRBJ2-7, is EPEVTQTPSHQVTQMGQEVILRCVPISNHLYFYWYRQILGQKVEFLVSFYNNEISEKSEIFDDQFSVERPDGSNFTLKIRSTKLEDSAMYFCASSGDRSSYEQYFGPGTRLTVT.

Only a few counts were recorded for this clonotype. V gene TRBV5-1 combines with J gene TRBJ2-2, with TRBD2 identical over 12 bases. There are 15 residues in the CDR3. Looked up from germline, CDR1 is SGHRS and CDR2 is YFSETQ. J was trimmed by 5 bases and V by 4 bases; bases with no gene match: 3. The CDR3 region is CASSGGLAGTGELFF. In DNA form, the CDR3 reads TGCGCCAGCAGCGGAGGACTAGCGGGAACCGGGGAGCTGTTTTTT.

J is TRBJ1-2 and V is TRBV4-2, with D perhaps matching TRBD1 (5 bases). The CDR3 has 13 amino acids. CDR1 is LGHNA and CDR2 is YNFKEQ in the germline V gene. V lost 3 bases to trimming and J lost 8 bases, with 13 bases between them. The CDR3 sequence is CASSQARANGYTF. The DNA for the CDR3 is TGTGCCAGCAGCCAGGCCAGGGCCAACGGCTACACCTTC.

The chain joins TRBV5-1 to TRBJ2-5; a weak D match, TRBD2 (6 bases). The CDR3 length is 16 residues. The V and J ends lost 4 bases and 5 bases respectively, with 21 bases between them. From germline, CDR1 is SGHRS and CDR2 YFSETQ. The CDR3: CASSLHPGRDWETQYF. CDR3 nucleotide sequence: TGCGCCAGCAGCCTGCACCCGGGACGGGACTGGGAGACCCAGTACTTC.

The rearrangement links TRBV5-4 to TRBJ2-5; D is unresolved. Germline V CDR1 and CDR2: SGHNT, YYREEE (reference sequence). CDR3 length: 15 amino acids. V lost 4 bases and J 0 bases, leaving 13 bases between the germline ends. The CDR3 bases are TGTGCCAGCAGCGCAGGAGCCTCGTACCAAGAGACCCAGTACTTC. Translating gives CASSAGASYQETQYF.

The CDR3 DNA is TGTGCCAGCAGCTTAGTGACAGGGTTCGAGACCCAGTACTTC. It is translated as CASSLVTGFETQYF. The chain combines TRBV7-2 with TRBJ2-5; 7 positions agree with TRBD1. V was pared by 1 base and J by 5 bases, with 4 bases of the junction left unmatched. The CDR3 totals 14 residues. Germline V gives CDR1 SGHTA, CDR2 FQGNSA.

This clonotype has a handful of counts. The CDR3 DNA sequence: TGTGCCAGCACCCTGGGGCAGGACTACAATGAGCAGTTCTTC. Translated: CASTLGQDYNEQFF. The chain employs TRBV9 and TRBJ2-1, with a possible D match to TRBD1 (5 bases). V shed 6 bases and J shed 3 bases, with 13 bases lying between them. Germline CDR1 SGDLS, CDR2 YYNGEE. This CDR3 comprises 14 residues. The full variable domain, completed using reference TRBV9 and TRBJ2-1, is DSGVTQTPKHLITATGQRVTLRCSPRSGDLSVYWYQQSLDQGLQFLIQYYNGEERAKGNILERFSAQQFPDLHSELNLSSLELGDSALYFCASTLGQDYNEQFFGPGTRLTVL.

The chain employs TRBV6-1 and TRBJ1-4, with TRBD1 identical over 9 bases. The CDR3 length is 15 residues. CDR1 and CDR2 (germline): MNHNS, SASEGT. Germline trimming cut 6 bases from V and 4 bases from J; bases unmatched to any gene: 6. CDR3 loop: CASSRGTGSNEKLFF. CDR3 bases: TGTGCCAGCAGCCGGGGGACAGGGAGTAATGAAAAACTGTTTTTT.

Only a few counts were recorded for this clonotype. The J gene is TRBJ2-2, the V gene TRBV7-2; D uncertain. The V gene lost 0 bases and the J gene lost 8 bases, with 4 bases spanning the gap. Germline V CDR1 and CDR2: SGHTA, FQGNSA. This CDR3 region has 12 residues. Here the CDR3 reads CASSLAWGELFF. The CDR3, as DNA: TGTGCCAGCAGCTTAGCGTGGGGGGAGCTGTTTTTT.

On this clonotype itself: The junction departs from the called germline gene at one end, perhaps through a read error. V usage is TRBV6-2 or TRBV6-3 and J usage is TRBJ2-1; 11 nucleotides agree with TRBD2. This CDR3 is built from 12 residues. Germline V CDR1 and CDR2: MNHEY, SVGEGT. CDR3: CASRPTSGGPIF. CDR3 in DNA: TGTGCCAGCAGACCCACTAGCGGGGGCCCGATCTTC.

The V gene is TRBV12-3 or TRBV12-4, the J gene TRBJ2-7, with D uncertain. With 6 bases removed from V and 4 bases from J, the gap between germline ends came to 13 bases. There are 13 residues in the CDR3. The CDR3 DNA reads as TGTGCCAGCAGCGGAGACACTCAGTACGAGCAGTACTTC. This sequence encodes CASSGDTQYEQYF.

The chain combines TRBV6-1 with TRBJ1-3; maybe TRBD1 (5 bases). CDR3 length equals 13 residues. The germline V gene encodes CDR1 MNHNS and CDR2 SASEGT. With 6 bases removed from V and 3 bases from J, the gap between germline ends came to 9 bases. CDR3 nucleotide sequence: TGTGCCAGCAGGGGGGGTAATGGAAACACCATATATTTT. Protein sequence: CASRGGNGNTIYF.

The chain employs TRBV4-3 and TRBJ2-2; D gene ambiguous. The CDR3 has 14 amino acids. Germline-derived CDR1 and CDR2 are LGHNA and YSLEER. Trimming removed 0 bases from V and 7 bases from J, with 9 bases in between. The CDR3: CASSQEPTGGELFF. CDR3 nucleotides: TGCGCCAGCAGCCAAGAACCGACCGGCGGGGAGCTGTTTTTT.

J is TRBJ1-1 and V is TRBV18; 8 nucleotides align to TRBD1. This CDR3 region has 14 residues. After removal of 4 bases from V and 8 bases from J, the junction contained 9 bases not matched to a gene. Germline V CDR1 and CDR2: KGHSH, LQKENI. CDR3 coding DNA: TGTGCCAGCTCACTACAGGGGGGCCTGAACGAAGCTTTCTTT. Translation gives CASSLQGGLNEAFF.

This clonotype was picked up a small number of times. The chain has TRBV2 and TRBJ2-1; D possibly corresponds to TRBD2 (6 bases). The V end was cut by 6 bases, the J end by 9 bases, with 18 bases between. The CDR3 loop spans 14 amino acids. CDR1 and CDR2 from the germline V gene are SNHLY and FYNNEI. CDR3 in amino acids: CASRRDQAYREQFF. In nucleotides, the CDR3 is TGTGCCAGCAGGCGGGACCAGGCATATCGTGAGCAGTTCTTC.

The sample holds many counts of this clonotype. The V gene is TRBV12-3 or TRBV12-4, the J gene TRBJ1-3; D is unresolved. This CDR3 is 11 amino acids long. The germline V and J ends were trimmed by 3 bases and 5 bases, with 2 bases remaining between them. In nucleotides, the CDR3 is TGTGCCAGCAGTTTGCGAAACACCATATATTTT. Translation: CASSLRNTIYF.

The V and J genes are TRBV7-3 and TRBJ2-1; TRBD2 matches 13 bases. The V segment lost 5 bases and the J segment 7 bases; nucleotides outside the gene matches: 5. The germline V gene encodes CDR1 SGHTA and CDR2 FQGTGA. This CDR3 has 15 amino acids. This chain's CDR3 is CASSQGTSGINEQFF. The CDR3 DNA reads as TGTGCCAGCAGCCAAGGGACTAGCGGGATTAATGAGCAGTTCTTC.

This clonotype came up a few times. CDR3 in DNA: TGTGCCAGCAGTTTAGACTTAGCCTACAATGAGCAGTTCTTC. It translates to CASSLDLAYNEQFF. The chain joins TRBV9 to TRBJ2-1; the D is unclear. The V gene's germline CDR1 is SGDLS and CDR2 YYNGEE. V shed 5 bases and J shed 2 bases, with 11 bases lying between them. The CDR3 is made up of 14 amino acids. The full variable domain, its missing parts supplied by reference TRBV9 and TRBJ2-1, is DSGVTQTPKHLITATGQRVTLRCSPRSGDLSVYWYQQSLDQGLQFLIQYYNGEERAKGNILERFSAQQFPDLHSELNLSSLELGDSALYFCASSLDLAYNEQFFGPGTRLTVL.

The chain recombines TRBV4-3 with TRBJ2-1; a weak D match, TRBD2 (6 bases). The length of the CDR3 is 16 residues. V lost 3 bases and J lost 7, with 19 bases in between. Germline values: CDR1 LGHNA, CDR2 YSLEER. CDR3 DNA sequence: TGCGCCAGCAGCCAGGCCCAGCGGGCCCGCGGGAATGAGCAGTTCTTC. This translates into CASSQAQRARGNEQFF.

The rearrangement uses TRBV12-3 or TRBV12-4 and TRBJ1-1, with a tentative D call TRBD1 (5 bases). Trimming took off 2 bases at V and 6 bases at J, with 10 bases between the two ends. CDR3 size: 13 residues. Here the CDR3 reads CASSLMGLAEAFF. The CDR3 DNA reads as TGTGCCAGCAGTTTAATGGGGCTAGCTGAAGCTTTCTTT.

This clonotype has just a few counts. The chain is built from TRBV6-1 and TRBJ2-7; possible D gene TRBD1, 5 bases. V dropped 4 bases and J dropped 0 bases, with 10 bases sitting between them. This CDR3 spans 14 amino acids. CDR1 and CDR2 (germline): MNHNS, SASEGT. As DNA, the CDR3 is TGTGCCAGCAGTGCCAGACAGTTCTCCTACGAGCAGTACTTC. Its translation: CASSARQFSYEQYF.

The chain links TRBV6-2 or TRBV6-3 to TRBJ1-1; D call uncertain. Germline assignment: CDR1 MNHEY and CDR2 SVGEGT. Trimming cost V 4 bases and J 10 bases, with 16 bases left between them. The CDR3 is 13 amino acids. The CDR3 bases are TGTGCCAGCAGTTCGACAATAACACTGGGAGCTTTCTTT. Its translation: CASSSTITLGAFF.